The 3 T cell receptor beta chains in this list originate from one sample, sequenced in a study of siplizumab effects on memory and regulatory T cells (dated by TCRdb to between 2017 and 2020). Libraries were prepared through the immunoSEQ multiplex PCR assay. The source is immuneACCESS, and TCRdb retained only in-frame sequences with V and J called. Part of the clones is not carried over; for the studies checked, unresolved V genes explain less than half of this, and the remainder is unexplained. This sample lists 100,000 or so clones; 94% were detected once. Together, the top ten hold roughly 0.62% of the sample. Sequenced input: Tregs sorted from blood. These receptors were taken from a human donor in good health.

The chain recombines TRBV7-3 with TRBJ1-1; D uncertain. The V end was cut by 5 bases, the J end by 0 bases, with 7 bases between. The germline gives CDR1 SGHTA, CDR2 FQGTGA. The CDR3 has 13 amino acids. The CDR3 reads CASSTQMNTEAFF. The CDR3 DNA reads as TGTGCCAGCAGCACACAGATGAACACTGAAGCTTTCTTT.

This chain uses TRBV30 with TRBJ2-7; 8 nucleotides align to TRBD2. Trimming cost V 4 bases and J 2 bases; bases outside gene matches: 13. This CDR3 is 16 amino acids long. From germline, CDR1 is GTSNPN and CDR2 SVGIG (reference sequence). The CDR3 DNA follows: TGTGCCTGGACCCCCGTGAGGACTAGCTTTCCCTACGAGCAGTACTTC. Translated, it gives CAWTPVRTSFPYEQYF. The full variable domain, rest sourced from reference TRBV30 and TRBJ2-7, is SQTIHQWPATLVQPVGSPLSLECTVEGTSNPNLYWYRQAAGRGLQLLFYSVGIGQISSEVPQNLSASRPQDRQFILSSKKLLLSDSGFYLCAWTPVRTSFPYEQYFGPGTRLTVT.

This clone turned up a few times. This rearrangement joins TRBV2 to TRBJ1-2; 9 bases line up with TRBD1. The CDR3 spans 15 residues. V dropped 6 bases and J dropped 3; count of bases not matched to a gene: 8. Germline CDR1 reads SNHLY; CDR2 reads FYNNEI. CDR3 coding DNA: TGTGCCAGCAGGGGACAGGGAGAACTGGACTATGGCTACACCTTC. It specifies CASRGQGELDYGYTF.